What follows are 22 T cell receptor beta chains derived from one specimen sequenced in a study of response to subunit inactivated influenza vaccine. One entry per CDR3 protein results from TCRdb running MiXCR on the RT-PCR reads. Of about 800,000 distinct CDR3 sequences in the sample, around 20% were seen once. The material sequenced was PBMCs from blood, taken more than 4 days after vaccination. The receptors come from a man aged 50 to 60 who received an inactivated influenza vaccine.

V is TRBV10-3 and J is TRBJ2-3; TRBD1 agrees at 7 bases. V shed 10 bases, J shed 2 bases, and the junction held 12 bases outside the gene matches. The CDR3 has 15 residues. Germline V gene lookup returns CDR1 ENHRY and CDR2 SYGVKD. The CDR3 region is CASLRQGVSTDTQYF. The DNA of the CDR3 is TGTGCCAGCCTCCGACAGGGAGTTTCCACAGATACGCAGTATTTT.

This clonotype has only a few counts. The genes are TRBV20-1 and TRBJ1-2; no reliable D call. Germline CDR1 reads DFQATT; CDR2 reads SNEGSKA (reference sequence). The V gene lost 3 bases and the J gene lost 1 base, with 12 bases spanning the gap. CDR3 length equals 14 residues. CDR3 amino acids: CSASRRHINYGYTF. The CDR3 nucleotides read TGCAGTGCTAGTCGGCGGCATATTAACTATGGCTACACCTTC.

This clonotype was seen a handful of times. CDR3 DNA: TGCAGTGCCGCAGGGATCCCTTCCTACGAGCAGTACTTC. Its protein is CSAAGIPSYEQYF. The chain joins TRBV20-1 to TRBJ2-7; a possible D gene is TRBD1 (5 bases). Trimming removed 6 bases at V and 1 base at J, with 13 bases between. From germline, CDR1 is DFQATT and CDR2 SNEGSKA (reference sequence). The CDR3 has 13 residues.

This clonotype was seen repeatedly, ten times or more. This chain uses TRBV27 with TRBJ2-5, with D perhaps given as TRBD1 or TRBD2 (5 bases each). Per germline, CDR1 MNHEY and CDR2 SMNVEV (reference sequence). With 5 bases removed from V and 5 bases from J, the gap between germline ends came to 15 bases. The CDR3 runs 14 residues. The CDR3: CASSHGTHGETQYF. CDR3 DNA sequence: TGTGCCAGCAGTCATGGGACGCACGGGGAGACCCAGTACTTC.

This clonotype has at least ten counts. The gene calls are TRBV5-1 and TRBJ1-1; D remains unclear. V was trimmed by 0 bases and J by 1 base, leaving 16 bases between them. The germline V gene encodes CDR1 SGHRS and CDR2 YFSETQ. The CDR3 loop spans 17 amino acids. CDR3 in DNA: TGCGCCAGCAGCTTGGCGGTCGGTCGCGTCGCGAACACTGAAGCTTTCTTT. Translation gives CASSLAVGRVANTEAFF.

This clonotype was observed a handful of times. The chain combines TRBV7-2 with TRBJ2-5; maybe TRBD2 (5 bases). This CDR3 comprises 13 residues. Between the trimmed V and J ends, which lost 5 bases and 3 bases, there was a span of 10 bases. Germline CDR1 reads SGHTA; CDR2 reads FQGNSA. The CDR3 reads CASSRGWEETQYF. CDR3 bases: TGTGCCAGCAGCCGGGGTTGGGAAGAGACCCAGTACTTC.

The rearrangement links TRBV7-6 to TRBJ2-1; D possibly matches TRBD1 or TRBD2 (5 bases each). Per the germline V gene, CDR1 is SGHVS and CDR2 is FNYEAQ. CDR3 length equals 16 residues. Deletions cut 0 bases from V and 2 bases from J, with 11 bases between. The CDR3 bases are TGTGCCAGCAGCTTAGCGGAATTGGGACCCTACAATGAGCAGTTCTTC. Translating it yields CASSLAELGPYNEQFF. Based on the CDR3 plus reference TRBV7-6 and TRBJ2-1, the full variable domain is GAGVSQSPRYKVTKRGQDVALRCDPISGHVSLYWYRQALGQGPEFLTYFNYEAQQDKSGLPNDRFSAERPEGSISTLTIQRTEQRDSAMYRCASSLAELGPYNEQFFGPGTRLTVL.

This clonotype showed up just once. CDR3 protein: CSARAVGTAITEAFF. The DNA for the CDR3 is TGCAGTGCCCGCGCGGTCGGGACGGCCATCACTGAAGCTTTCTTT. The gene calls are TRBV20-1 and TRBJ1-1; D may be TRBD1 (5 bases). The CDR3 is made up of 15 amino acids. The V gene's germline CDR1 is DFQATT and CDR2 SNEGSKA (reference sequence). V was trimmed by 6 bases and J by 4 bases, leaving 21 bases between them.

This clonotype showed up many times. The chain is built from TRBV20-1 and TRBJ1-2; the D gene is possibly TRBD1 (5 bases). The germline V gene has CDR1 DFQATT and CDR2 SNEGSKA (reference sequence). The V gene lost 5 bases and the J gene lost 6 bases, with 19 bases spanning the gap. The CDR3 consists of 14 residues. As DNA, the CDR3 is TGCAGTGCTTTCCAGGGTGTTCGGGTTGATGGCTACACCTTC. This translates into CSAFQGVRVDGYTF.

J is TRBJ1-4 and V is TRBV6-1, with 10 bases aligning to TRBD1. Germline V gene lookup returns CDR1 MNHNS and CDR2 SASEGT. With 7 bases clipped from V and 5 bases from J, the junction kept 4 bases outside the gene matches. CDR3 size: 14 residues. This CDR3 reads CASKTTGGNEKLFF. The DNA for the CDR3 is TGTGCCAGCAAGACGACAGGGGGCAATGAAAAACTGTTTTTT.

In its sample, this clonotype was seen many times. This chain joins TRBV5-1 and TRBJ1-4; possibly TRBD1 for D (6 bases). CDR3 length: 16 amino acids. In germline, CDR1 is SGHRS, CDR2 YFSETQ. Deletions cut 4 bases from V and 1 base from J, with 14 bases between. The CDR3, as DNA: TGCGCCAGCAGCCTACAGGGAATGGGAACTAATGAAAAACTGTTTTTT. Amino acid sequence: CASSLQGMGTNEKLFF. Full variable domain (missing parts from reference TRBV5-1 and TRBJ1-4): KAGVTQTPRYLIKTRGQQVTLSCSPISGHRSVSWYQQTPGQGLQFLFEYFSETQRNKGNFPGRFSGRQFSNSRSEMNVSTLELGDSALYLCASSLQGMGTNEKLFFGSGTQLSVL.

The genes are TRBV29-1 and TRBJ2-1; 8 nucleotides line up with TRBD1. This CDR3 has 13 residues. With V trimmed by 5 bases and J by 5 bases, 5 bases remained unmatched. Germline loops: CDR1 SQVTM, CDR2 ANQGSEA. The CDR3 region is CSVYGQGNNEQFF. CDR3 nucleotide sequence: TGCAGCGTTTATGGACAGGGCAACAATGAGCAGTTCTTC.

In its sample, this clonotype was seen many times. This CDR3 reads CASRRTPPSYEQYF. The DNA of the CDR3 is TGTGCCAGCAGACGTACACCTCCCTCCTACGAGCAGTACTTC. This chain joins TRBV28 and TRBJ2-7; D remains ambiguous. Germline V gene data show CDR1 as MDHEN and CDR2 as SYDVKM. CDR3 size: 14 residues. V lost 6 bases and J 0 bases, leaving 12 bases between the germline ends. The full variable domain, its missing parts supplied by reference TRBV28 and TRBJ2-7, is DVKVTQSSRYLVKRTGEKVFLECVQDMDHENMFWYRQDPGLGLRLIYFSYDVKMKEKGDIPEGYSVSREKKERFSLILESASTNQTSMYLCASRRTPPSYEQYFGPGTRLTVT.

The J gene is TRBJ2-7, the V gene TRBV10-3, with 15 bases that match TRBD2. With V trimmed by 10 bases and J by 5 bases, 6 bases remained unmatched. CDR1 and CDR2 (germline): ENHRY, SYGVKD. The CDR3 is made up of 14 amino acids. CDR3 residues: CATRTSGRVHEQYF. The CDR3 bases are TGTGCCACGAGGACTAGCGGGAGGGTCCACGAGCAGTACTTC.

The V call is TRBV18, the J call TRBJ2-2; D might be TRBD1 (6 bases). Germline CDR1 is KGHSH and CDR2 is LQKENI. The CDR3 has 18 amino acids. Trimming cost V 0 bases and J 0 bases, with 14 bases left between them. The CDR3 bases are TGTGCCAGCTCACCACCGTCGTCGGACAGCTCGAACACCGGGGAGCTGTTTTTT. Amino acid sequence: CASSPPSSDSSNTGELFF.

CDR3: CASGGLAEGNEQFF. The CDR3 region has the DNA TGTGCCAGCGGGGGACTAGCGGAGGGCAATGAGCAGTTCTTC. This chain connects TRBV2 to TRBJ2-1, with 11 bases lining up with TRBD2. The ends lost 8 bases at V and 6 bases at J; junction bases unmatched: 6. The CDR3 has 14 residues. In germline, CDR1 is SNHLY, CDR2 FYNNEI.

This clonotype has only a few counts. The chain uses TRBV5-6 and TRBJ1-4, with TRBD1 matching 9 bases. The CDR3 contains 14 residues. V lost 4 bases and J lost 7; bases outside the gene matches: 5. Germline assignment: CDR1 SGHDT and CDR2 YYEEEE. The CDR3 DNA sequence: TGTGCCAGCAGCAGGACAGGGGTGGGTGAAAAACTGTTTTTT. Amino acids: CASSRTGVGEKLFF.

This rearrangement joins TRBV20-1 to TRBJ2-1; 9 nucleotides line up with TRBD2. Germline CDR1 and CDR2: DFQATT and SNEGSKA (reference sequence). V lost 5 bases and J lost 6; bases outside the gene matches: 8. The CDR3 is made up of 14 amino acids. The CDR3 DNA reads as TGCAGTGCTTCTGTAGCGGGAGTTGGCAATGAGCAGTTCTTC. This translates into CSASVAGVGNEQFF.

This clonotype was seen more than once but under ten times. The chain links TRBV9 to TRBJ2-1; 8 positions agree with TRBD2. This CDR3 spans 16 amino acids. With V trimmed by 0 bases and J by 3 bases, 5 bases remained unmatched. CDR1 is SGDLS, CDR2 YYNGEE, per germline. The CDR3 nucleotides are TGTGCCAGCAGCGTAGCCAGCGGGGGTCTCTACAATGAGCAGTTCTTC. It codes for CASSVASGGLYNEQFF.

This chain joins TRBV29-1 and TRBJ2-1; D remains unclear. Trimming removed 8 bases from V and 2 bases from J, with 13 bases in between. CDR3 length equals 13 residues. Per germline, CDR1 SQVTM and CDR2 ANQGSEA. DNA for the CDR3: TGCAGCTCGGGCCCTAACGCCTACAATGAGCAGTTCTTC. Amino acid sequence: CSSGPNAYNEQFF.

This rearrangement joins TRBV12-3 or TRBV12-4 to TRBJ2-2, with D unclear. Trimming cost V 3 bases and J 8 bases, with 13 bases left between them. The CDR3 is 14 amino acids. CDR3 bases: TGTGCCAGCAGTTTGTTAGTCGCATCGGGGGAGCTGTTTTTT. It specifies CASSLLVASGELFF.

This chain links TRBV20-1 with TRBJ2-7; TRBD1 matches 7 bases. V shed 1 base, J shed 2 bases, and the junction held 11 bases outside the gene matches. CDR3 length: 16 residues. Germline-derived CDR1 and CDR2 are DFQATT and SNEGSKA (reference sequence). CDR3 in amino acids: CSARGITGDRPYEQYF. The CDR3 DNA follows: TGCAGTGCTAGAGGAATAACAGGGGACAGACCCTACGAGCAGTACTTC.